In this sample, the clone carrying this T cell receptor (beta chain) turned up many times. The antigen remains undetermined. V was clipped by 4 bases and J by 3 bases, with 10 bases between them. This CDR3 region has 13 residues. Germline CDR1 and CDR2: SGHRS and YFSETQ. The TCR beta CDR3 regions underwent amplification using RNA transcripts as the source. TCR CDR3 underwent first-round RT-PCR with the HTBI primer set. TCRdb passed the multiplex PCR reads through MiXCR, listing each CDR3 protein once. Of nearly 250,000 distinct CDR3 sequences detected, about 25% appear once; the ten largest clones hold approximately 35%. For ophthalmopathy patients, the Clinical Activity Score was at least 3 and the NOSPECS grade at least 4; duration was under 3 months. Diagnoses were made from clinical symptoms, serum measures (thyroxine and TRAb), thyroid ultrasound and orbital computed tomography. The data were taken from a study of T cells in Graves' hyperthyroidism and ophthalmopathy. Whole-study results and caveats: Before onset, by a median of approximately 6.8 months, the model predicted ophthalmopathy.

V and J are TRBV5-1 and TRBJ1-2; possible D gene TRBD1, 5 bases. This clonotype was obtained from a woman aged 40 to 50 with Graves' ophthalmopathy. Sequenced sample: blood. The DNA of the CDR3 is TGCGCCAGCAGCCACGGGACGGACTATGGCTACACCTTC. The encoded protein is CASSHGTDYGYTF. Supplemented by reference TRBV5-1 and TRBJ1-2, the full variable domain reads KAGVTQTPRYLIKTRGQQVTLSCSPISGHRSVSWYQQTPGQGLQFLFEYFSETQRNKGNFPGRFSGRQFSNSRSEMNVSTLELGDSALYLCASSHGTDYGYTFGSGTRLTVV.